This TCR beta chain was found in a study of circulating CD8 cells and anti-PD-1 response in melanoma. Four subsets defined by PD-1 and/or TIGIT were sorted from live CD3+CD8+TCRalphabeta+ cells. Findings and caveats of the study: At M1, fewer than 7.5% of TRB clonotypes appeared in multiple subsets.

TCR libraries were prepared from roughly 14 ng of total RNA with the QIAseq Immune Repertoire TCR panel. Each CDR3 protein is one row after TCRdb ran MiXCR on the reads. The table includes approximately 940 distinct CDR3 sequences, 9.3% detected once. By share, this clonotype ranks as medium-sized. Its cognate antigen is unknown. Germline-derived CDR1 and CDR2 are LNHDA and SQIVND (reference sequence). The CDR3 runs 12 residues. Trimming left V 8 bases short and J 5 bases short, with 12 bases between. This chain connects TRBV19 to TRBJ1-1; possible D gene TRBD1, 6 bases. This specimen consisted of CD8+ T cells from PBMCs, obtained at baseline or after one month of anti-PD-1 therapy (not recorded which). This receptor was taken from a human donor with melanoma. In DNA, the CDR3 is TGTGCCAGTGGGCGACAGGAGACTGAAGCTTTCTTT. It translates to CASGRQETEAFF. The variable domain in full, completed from reference TRBV19 and TRBJ1-1, reads DGGITQSPKYLFRKEGQNVTLSCEQNLNHDAMYWYRQDPGQGLRLIYYSQIVNDFQKGDIAEGYSVSREKKESFPLTVTSAQKNPTAFYLCASGRQETEAFFGQGTRLTVV.